These 2 T cell receptor beta chains came from one sample sequenced in a study of blood T cell repertoires in COVID-19. Here immunoSEQ multiplex PCR was the method, and the copy in TCRdb shows in-frame clones only, minus some. The sample carries 99,000 or so clones, around nine tenths recorded once. Material: peripheral blood. The receptors stem from a human donor in a cohort sampled during active COVID-19.

The V call is TRBV18, the J call TRBJ1-2; D perhaps matches TRBD1 (6 bases). V was trimmed by 3 bases and J by 4 bases, leaving 15 bases between them. From germline, CDR1 is KGHSH and CDR2 LQKENI. The CDR3 is 15 residues long. DNA of the CDR3: TGTGCCAGCTCACCTGAAGACGGACAGCTCTATGGCTACACCTTC. As protein: CASSPEDGQLYGYTF.

Only one count was recorded for this clone. The genes are TRBV6-7 and TRBJ2-7; TRBD2 might be the D (5 bases). TRBV6-7 is an open reading frame, and its role is uncertain. This CDR3 is 13 amino acids long. Trimming removed 2 bases at V and 2 bases at J, with 7 bases between. DNA for the CDR3: TGTGCCAGCAGTTACGTCGGGACCTACGAGCAGTACTTC. It encodes CASSYVGTYEQYF.